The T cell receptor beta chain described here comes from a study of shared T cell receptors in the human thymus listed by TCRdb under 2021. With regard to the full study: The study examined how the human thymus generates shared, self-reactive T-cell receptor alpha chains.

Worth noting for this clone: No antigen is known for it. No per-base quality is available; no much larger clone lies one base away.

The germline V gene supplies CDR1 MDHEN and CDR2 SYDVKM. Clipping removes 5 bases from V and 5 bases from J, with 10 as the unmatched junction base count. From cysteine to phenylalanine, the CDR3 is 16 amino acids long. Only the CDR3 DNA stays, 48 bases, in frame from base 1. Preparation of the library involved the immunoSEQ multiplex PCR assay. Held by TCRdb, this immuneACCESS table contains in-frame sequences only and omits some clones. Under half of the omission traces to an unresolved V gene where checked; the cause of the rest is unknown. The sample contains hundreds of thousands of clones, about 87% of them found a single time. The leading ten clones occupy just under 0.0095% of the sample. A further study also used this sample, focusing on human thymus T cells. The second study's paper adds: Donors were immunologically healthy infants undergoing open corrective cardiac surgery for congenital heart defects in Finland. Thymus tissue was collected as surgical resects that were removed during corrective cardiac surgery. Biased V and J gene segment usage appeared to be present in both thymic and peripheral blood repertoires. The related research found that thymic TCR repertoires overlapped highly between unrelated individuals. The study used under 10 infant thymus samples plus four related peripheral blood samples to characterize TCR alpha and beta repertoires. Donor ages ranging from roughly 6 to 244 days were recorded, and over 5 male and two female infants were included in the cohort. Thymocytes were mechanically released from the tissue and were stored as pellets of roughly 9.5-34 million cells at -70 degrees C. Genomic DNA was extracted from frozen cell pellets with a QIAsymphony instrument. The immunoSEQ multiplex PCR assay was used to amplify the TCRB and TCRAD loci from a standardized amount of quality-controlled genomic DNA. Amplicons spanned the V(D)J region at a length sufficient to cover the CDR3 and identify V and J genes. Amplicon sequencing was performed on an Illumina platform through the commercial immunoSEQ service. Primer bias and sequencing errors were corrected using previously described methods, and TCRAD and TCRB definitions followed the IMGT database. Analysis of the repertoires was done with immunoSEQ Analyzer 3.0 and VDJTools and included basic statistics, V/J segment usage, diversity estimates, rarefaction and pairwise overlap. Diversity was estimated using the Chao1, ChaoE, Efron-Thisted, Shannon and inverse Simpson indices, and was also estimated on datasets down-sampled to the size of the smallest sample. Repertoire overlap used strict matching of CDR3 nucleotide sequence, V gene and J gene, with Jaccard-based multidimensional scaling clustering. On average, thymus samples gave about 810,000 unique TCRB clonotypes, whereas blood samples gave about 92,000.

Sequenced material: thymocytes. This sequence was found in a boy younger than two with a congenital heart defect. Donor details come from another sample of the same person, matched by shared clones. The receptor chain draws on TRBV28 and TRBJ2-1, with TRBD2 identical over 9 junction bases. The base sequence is TGTGCCAGCAGTCACTCGCAGCGGGAGGTCGACAATGAGCAGTTCTTC. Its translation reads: CASSHSQREVDNEQFF.